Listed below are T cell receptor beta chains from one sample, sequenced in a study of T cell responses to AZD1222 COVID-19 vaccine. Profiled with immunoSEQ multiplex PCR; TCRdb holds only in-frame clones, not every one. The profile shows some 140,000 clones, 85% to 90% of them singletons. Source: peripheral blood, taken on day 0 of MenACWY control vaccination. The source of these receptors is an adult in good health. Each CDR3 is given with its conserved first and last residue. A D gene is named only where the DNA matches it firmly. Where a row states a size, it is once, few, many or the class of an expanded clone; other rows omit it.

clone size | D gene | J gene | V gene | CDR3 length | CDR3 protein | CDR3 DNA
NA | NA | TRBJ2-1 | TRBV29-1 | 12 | CSVGKGINEQFF | TGCAGCGTTGGAAAGGGGATCAATGAGCAGTTCTTC
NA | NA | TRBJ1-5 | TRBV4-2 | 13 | CASSQDRTQPQHF | TGTGCCAGCAGCCAAGATCGAACTCAGCCCCAGCATTTT
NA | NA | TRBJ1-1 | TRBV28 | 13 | CASSLRGGTEAFF | TGTGCCAGCAGTTTAAGGGGGGGAACTGAAGCTTTCTTT
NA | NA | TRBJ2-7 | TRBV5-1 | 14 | CASSTSWGAYEQYF | TGCGCCAGCAGCACTAGTTGGGGGGCCTACGAGCAGTACTTC
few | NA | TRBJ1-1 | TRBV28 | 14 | CATYYQGGNTEAFF | TGTGCCACCTATTACCAGGGAGGGAACACTGAAGCTTTCTTT
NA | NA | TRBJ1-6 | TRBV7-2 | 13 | CASSPRGGSPLHF | TGTGCCAGCAGCCCCCGGGGAGGTTCACCCCTCCACTTT
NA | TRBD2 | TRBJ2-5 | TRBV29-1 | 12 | CSVGEGKETQYF | TGCAGCGTTGGGGAGGGCAAAGAGACCCAGTACTTC
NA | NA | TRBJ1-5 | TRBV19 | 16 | CASSIGGGFMNQPQHF | TGTGCCAGTAGTATAGGTGGAGGGTTCATGAATCAGCCCCAGCATTTT
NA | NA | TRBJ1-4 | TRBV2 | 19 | CASSVPRSGGSSTNEKLFF | TGTGCCAGCAGTGTCCCTAGATCCGGAGGGTCTTCAACTAATGAAAAACTGTTTTTT
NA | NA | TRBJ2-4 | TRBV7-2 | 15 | CASSPHSGIKNIQYF | TGTGCCAGCAGCCCGCATAGCGGTATCAAAAACATTCAGTACTTC